Shown below are 16 T cell receptor beta chains from a single sample sequenced in a study of T-cell memory formation after mild COVID-19. TCRdb re-analysed the 5' RACE reads in MiXCR, keeping a single row per CDR3 protein. The data show more than 100,000 distinct CDR3 sequences, more than 15% seen once. Sequencing input: PBMCs or a T cell subset sorted from them (not recorded which). These receptors all come from a man between 18 and 29 years old who had mild COVID-19 (a few samples of this study predate the infection). Cell type and time point are not known.

CDR3 sequence: CASSQDYQETQYF. The CDR3, as DNA: TGTGCCAGCAGCCAAGACTACCAAGAGACCCAGTACTTC. The V call is TRBV3-1, the J call TRBJ2-5; D is undetermined. CDR3 length: 13 amino acids. V was shortened by 0 bases and J by 0 bases, with 2 bases between the two germline ends. CDR1 and CDR2 from the germline V gene are LGHDT and YNNKEL (reference sequence).

This clonotype was picked up a small number of times. V and J are TRBV6-1 and TRBJ1-6; D gene ambiguous. The CDR3 has 16 residues. V dropped 0 bases and J dropped 3 bases, with 9 bases sitting between them. Germline V lookup: CDR1 MNHNS, CDR2 SASEGT. The CDR3 here is CASSEAMTFYNSPLHF. CDR3 nucleotides: TGTGCCAGCAGTGAAGCGATGACCTTCTATAATTCACCCCTCCACTTT.

A few counts support this clonotype. J is TRBJ2-3 and V is TRBV6-5; a weak D match, TRBD1 (6 bases). V lost 3 bases and J 9 bases, leaving 22 bases between the germline ends. The CDR3 is made up of 16 amino acids. The V gene's germline CDR1 is MNHEY and CDR2 SVGAGI. The CDR3 nucleotides are TGTGCCAGCAGTTATACCGCCCCGACAGGACGGGGCACGCAGTATTTT. Its protein product is CASSYTAPTGRGTQYF.

The chain is built from TRBV5-5 and TRBJ1-2; possibly TRBD1 for D (5 bases). Trimming left V 4 bases short and J 2 bases short, with 12 bases between. From germline, CDR1 is SGHKS and CDR2 YYEKEE (reference sequence). This CDR3 is built from 14 residues. As DNA, the CDR3 is TGTGCCAGCAGCCCGGCGGGGGGGAACTATGGCTACACCTTC. It is translated as CASSPAGGNYGYTF.

A few counts support this clonotype. DNA for the CDR3: TGTGCCAGCATCCCTTCGATGGGACAGGTGAACACTGAAGCTTTCTTT. Protein: CASIPSMGQVNTEAFF. The chain uses TRBV6-2 or TRBV6-3 and TRBJ1-1, with 8 bases identical to TRBD1. Losses at the gene ends were 7 bases for V and 0 bases for J; bases not matched to a gene: 10. Germline V gives CDR1 MNHEY, CDR2 SVGEGT. The CDR3 contains 16 residues.

This clonotype has a handful of counts. V and J are TRBV5-1 and TRBJ2-3; D unresolved. V was shortened by 6 bases and J by 3 bases, with 11 bases between the two germline ends. The germline V gene encodes CDR1 SGHRS and CDR2 YFSETQ. This CDR3 contains 13 residues. The CDR3 loop reads CASTLRRTDTQYF. The DNA of the CDR3 is TGCGCCAGCACACTAAGAAGAACAGATACGCAGTATTTT.

J is TRBJ2-1 and V is TRBV10-3, with 10 bases aligning to TRBD2. CDR3 length: 15 amino acids. Losses at the gene ends were 3 bases for V and 4 bases for J; bases not matched to a gene: 3. From germline, CDR1 is ENHRY and CDR2 SYGVKD. The CDR3, as DNA: TGTGCCATCAGTGATCTAGCGGGGGAATACAATGAGCAGTTCTTC. Translating gives CAISDLAGEYNEQFF.

This clonotype was detected only once. The chain carries TRBV27 and TRBJ1-1, with TRBD1 identical over 8 bases. V gave up 1 base and J gave up 6 bases; unmatched junction bases: 7. The length of the CDR3 is 15 residues. Germline CDR1 and CDR2: MNHEY and SMNVEV (reference sequence). In nucleotides, the CDR3 is TGTGCCAGCAGTTTATTGGACAGGGAGGGTGCTGAAGCTTTCTTT. Residues: CASSLLDREGAEAFF.

The CDR3 nucleotides are TGTGCCAGCAGTGAACCGGGACAGAGGGGCTACACCTTC. Translating it yields CASSEPGQRGYTF. The gene calls are TRBV6-5 and TRBJ1-2; 7 bases line up with TRBD1. Unmatched junction bases numbered 8, after V lost 5 bases and J lost 8 bases. This CDR3 has 13 residues. Germline lookup yields CDR1 MNHEY and CDR2 SVGAGI.

The chain has TRBV6-5 and TRBJ2-3; D possibly corresponds to TRBD2 (7 bases). Germline CDR1 is MNHEY and CDR2 is SVGAGI. Trimming left V 0 bases short and J 2 bases short, with 12 bases between. The CDR3 is made up of 16 amino acids. CDR3 sequence: CASSYSGGGLTDTQYF. Written as DNA, the CDR3 is TGTGCCAGCAGTTACTCTGGCGGGGGCCTCACAGATACGCAGTATTTT.

The CDR3 is CASSPGQGVYTF. DNA for the CDR3: TGTGCCAGCAGTCCGGGACAGGGGGTCTACACCTTC. This chain uses TRBV2 with TRBJ1-2; 11 positions agree with TRBD1. The germline V gene has CDR1 SNHLY and CDR2 FYNNEI. The CDR3 loop spans 12 amino acids. The V segment lost 5 bases and the J segment 10 bases; nucleotides outside the gene matches: 3.

The chain uses TRBV10-3 and TRBJ1-1, with 8 bases identical to TRBD1. After removal of 3 bases from V and 3 bases from J, the junction contained 3 bases not matched to a gene. The CDR3 is 14 amino acids. Germline V gene lookup returns CDR1 ENHRY and CDR2 SYGVKD. As DNA, the CDR3 is TGTGCCATCAGTGACTCGACAGGGGACACTGAAGCTTTCTTT. The encoded protein is CAISDSTGDTEAFF.

V and J are TRBV10-3 and TRBJ2-7; the D is unclear. V was pared by 4 bases and J by 4 bases, with 20 bases between. CDR3 size: 16 residues. Germline assignment: CDR1 ENHRY and CDR2 SYGVKD. The CDR3 protein is CAISGGSQAYNYEQYF. The CDR3 nucleotides are TGTGCCATCAGTGGGGGTAGCCAAGCTTATAATTACGAGCAGTACTTC.

V is TRBV5-1 and J is TRBJ2-3; D unclear. The CDR3 covers 14 residues. V was cut by 0 bases and J by 2 bases, with 7 bases left in between. Germline CDR1 reads SGHRS; CDR2 reads YFSETQ. CDR3 in amino acids: CASSLATPTDTQYF. In DNA form, the CDR3 reads TGCGCCAGCAGCTTGGCCACTCCCACAGATACGCAGTATTTT. Together with reference TRBV5-1 and TRBJ2-3, the CDR3 gives the full variable domain: KAGVTQTPRYLIKTRGQQVTLSCSPISGHRSVSWYQQTPGQGLQFLFEYFSETQRNKGNFPGRFSGRQFSNSRSEMNVSTLELGDSALYLCASSLATPTDTQYFGPGTRLTVL.

The gene calls are TRBV3-1 and TRBJ2-7, with D perhaps TRBD1 (6 bases). CDR3 length: 14 amino acids. V was trimmed by 5 bases and J by 2 bases, leaving 13 bases between them. From germline, CDR1 is LGHDT and CDR2 YNNKEL (reference sequence). CDR3 in amino acids: CASSRVGQTYEQYF. The CDR3 nucleotides are TGTGCCAGCAGCAGAGTCGGACAGACCTACGAGCAGTACTTC.

The chain is built from TRBV20-1 and TRBJ1-1, with D possibly TRBD1 on 5 matching bases. The germline V gene encodes CDR1 DFQATT and CDR2 SNEGSKA (reference sequence). The CDR3 loop spans 11 amino acids. DNA for the CDR3: TGCAGCGCGGAGGGGTTTGGTGAAGCTTTCTTT. Its protein product is CSAEGFGEAFF.